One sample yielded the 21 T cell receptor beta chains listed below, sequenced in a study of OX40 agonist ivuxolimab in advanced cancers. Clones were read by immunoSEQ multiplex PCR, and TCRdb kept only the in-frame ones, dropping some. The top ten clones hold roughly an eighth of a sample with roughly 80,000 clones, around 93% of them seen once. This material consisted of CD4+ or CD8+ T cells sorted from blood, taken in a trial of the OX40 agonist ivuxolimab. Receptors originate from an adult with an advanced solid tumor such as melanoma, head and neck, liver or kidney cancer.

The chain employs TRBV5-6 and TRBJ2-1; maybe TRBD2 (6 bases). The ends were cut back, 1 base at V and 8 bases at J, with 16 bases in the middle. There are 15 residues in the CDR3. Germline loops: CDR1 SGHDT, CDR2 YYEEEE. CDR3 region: CASSLLREQMDEQFF. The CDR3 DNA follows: TGTGCCAGCAGCTTGCTACGGGAGCAAATGGATGAGCAGTTCTTC.

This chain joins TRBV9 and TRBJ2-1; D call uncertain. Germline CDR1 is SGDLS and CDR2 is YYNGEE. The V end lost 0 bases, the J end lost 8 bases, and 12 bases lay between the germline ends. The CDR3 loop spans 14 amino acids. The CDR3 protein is CASSVAASVDEQFF. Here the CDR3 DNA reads TGTGCCAGCAGCGTAGCGGCAAGCGTCGATGAGCAGTTCTTC. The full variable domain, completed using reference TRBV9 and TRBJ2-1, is DSGVTQTPKHLITATGQRVTLRCSPRSGDLSVYWYQQSLDQGLQFLIQYYNGEERAKGNILERFSAQQFPDLHSELNLSSLELGDSALYFCASSVAASVDEQFFGPGTRLTVL.

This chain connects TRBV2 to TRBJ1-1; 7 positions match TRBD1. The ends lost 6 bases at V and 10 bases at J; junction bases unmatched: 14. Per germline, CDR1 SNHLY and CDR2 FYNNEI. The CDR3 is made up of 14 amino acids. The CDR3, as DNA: TGTGCCAGCAGGACCCCAAACAGGGGAGAAGGAGCTTTCTTT. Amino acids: CASRTPNRGEGAFF. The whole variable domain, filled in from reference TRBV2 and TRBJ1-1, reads EPEVTQTPSHQVTQMGQEVILRCVPISNHLYFYWYRQILGQKVEFLVSFYNNEISEKSEIFDDQFSVERPDGSNFTLKIRSTKLEDSAMYFCASRTPNRGEGAFFGQGTRLTVV.

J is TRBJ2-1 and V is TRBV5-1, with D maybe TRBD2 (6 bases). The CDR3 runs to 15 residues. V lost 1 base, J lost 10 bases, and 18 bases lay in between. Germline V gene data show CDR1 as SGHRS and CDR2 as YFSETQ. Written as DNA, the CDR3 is TGCGCCAGCAGCTTGTTGCCTCATGGGAGGCGGGAGCAGTTCTTC. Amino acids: CASSLLPHGRREQFF. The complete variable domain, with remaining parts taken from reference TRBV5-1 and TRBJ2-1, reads KAGVTQTPRYLIKTRGQQVTLSCSPISGHRSVSWYQQTPGQGLQFLFEYFSETQRNKGNFPGRFSGRQFSNSRSEMNVSTLELGDSALYLCASSLLPHGRREQFFGPGTRLTVL.

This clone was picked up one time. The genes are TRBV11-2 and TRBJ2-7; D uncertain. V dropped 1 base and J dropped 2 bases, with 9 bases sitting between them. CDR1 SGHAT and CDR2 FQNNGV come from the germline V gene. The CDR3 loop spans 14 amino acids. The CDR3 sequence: CASSLGSATYEQYF. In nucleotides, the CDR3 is TGTGCCAGCAGCTTAGGGTCAGCTACCTACGAGCAGTACTTC.

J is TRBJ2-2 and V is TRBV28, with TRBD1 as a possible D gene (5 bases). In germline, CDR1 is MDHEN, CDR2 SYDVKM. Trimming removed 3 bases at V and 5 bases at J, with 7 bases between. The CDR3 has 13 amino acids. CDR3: CASSFRVTGELFF. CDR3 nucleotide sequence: TGTGCCAGCAGTTTCAGGGTAACCGGGGAGCTGTTTTTT.

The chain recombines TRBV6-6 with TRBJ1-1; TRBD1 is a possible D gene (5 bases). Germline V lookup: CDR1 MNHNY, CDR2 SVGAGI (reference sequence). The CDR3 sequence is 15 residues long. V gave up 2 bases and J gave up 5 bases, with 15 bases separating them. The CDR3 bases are TGTGCCAGCAGTTACCCGATAGGGGAAGGGACTGAAGCTTTCTTT. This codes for CASSYPIGEGTEAFF.

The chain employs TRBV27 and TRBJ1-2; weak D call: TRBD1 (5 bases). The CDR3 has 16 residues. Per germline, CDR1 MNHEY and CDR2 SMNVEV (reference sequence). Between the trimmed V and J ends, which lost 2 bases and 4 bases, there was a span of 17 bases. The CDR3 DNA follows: TGTGCCAGCAGTTTAGATCGGGGTCGGGGCTCCTATGGCTACACCTTC. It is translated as CASSLDRGRGSYGYTF.

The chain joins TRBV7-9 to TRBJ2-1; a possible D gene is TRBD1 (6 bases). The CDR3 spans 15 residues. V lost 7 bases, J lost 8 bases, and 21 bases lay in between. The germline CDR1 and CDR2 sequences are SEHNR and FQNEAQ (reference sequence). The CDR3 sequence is CASTPREGVRDEQFF. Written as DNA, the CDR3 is TGTGCCAGCACCCCGCGAGAGGGGGTAAGGGATGAGCAGTTCTTC.

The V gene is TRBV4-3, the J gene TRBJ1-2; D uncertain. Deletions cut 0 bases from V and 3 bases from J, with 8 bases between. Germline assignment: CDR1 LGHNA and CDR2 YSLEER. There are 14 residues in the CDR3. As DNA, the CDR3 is TGCGCCAGCAGCCAAGAAGACAACGACTATGGCTACACCTTC. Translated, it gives CASSQEDNDYGYTF.

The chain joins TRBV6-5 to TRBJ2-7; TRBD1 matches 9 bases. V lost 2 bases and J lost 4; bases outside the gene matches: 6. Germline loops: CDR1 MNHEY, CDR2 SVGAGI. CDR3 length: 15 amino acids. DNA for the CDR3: TGTGCCAGCAGTTACCCCACGGGGACAGGGTACGAGCAGTACTTC. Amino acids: CASSYPTGTGYEQYF.

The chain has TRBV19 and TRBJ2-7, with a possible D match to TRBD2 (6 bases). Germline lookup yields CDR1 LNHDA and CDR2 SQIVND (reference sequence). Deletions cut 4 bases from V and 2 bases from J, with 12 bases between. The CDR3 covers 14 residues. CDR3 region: CASSSTGGTYEQYF. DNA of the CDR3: TGTGCCAGTAGTAGTACAGGAGGGACCTACGAGCAGTACTTC.

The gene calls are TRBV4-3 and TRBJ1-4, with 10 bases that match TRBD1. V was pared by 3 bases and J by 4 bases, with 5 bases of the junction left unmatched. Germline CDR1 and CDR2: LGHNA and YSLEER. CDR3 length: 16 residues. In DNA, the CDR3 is TGCGCCAGCAGCCACGGACAGGGGGTTGGTAATGAAAAACTGTTTTTT. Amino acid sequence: CASSHGQGVGNEKLFF.

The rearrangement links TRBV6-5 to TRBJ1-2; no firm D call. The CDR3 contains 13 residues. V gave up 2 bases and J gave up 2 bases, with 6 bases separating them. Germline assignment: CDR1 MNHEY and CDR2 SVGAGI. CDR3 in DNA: TGTGCCAGCAGTTACGAGGGAAACTATGGCTACACCTTC. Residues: CASSYEGNYGYTF.

CDR3: CASSLARGGRPVFDEQYF. The CDR3 DNA sequence: TGTGCCAGCAGCTTAGCGCGGGGAGGGCGCCCTGTTTTCGACGAGCAGTACTTC. The chain is built from TRBV7-6 and TRBJ2-7, with 7 bases matching TRBD2. This CDR3 is 18 amino acids long. Looked up from germline, CDR1 is SGHVS and CDR2 is FNYEAQ. Unmatched junction bases numbered 16, after V lost 0 bases and J lost 5 bases.

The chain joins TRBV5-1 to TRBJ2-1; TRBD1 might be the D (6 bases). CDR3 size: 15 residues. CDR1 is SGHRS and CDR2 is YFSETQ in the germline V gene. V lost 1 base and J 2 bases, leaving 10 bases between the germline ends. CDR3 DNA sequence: TGCGCCAGCAGCTTGATGACAGGAACCTACAATGAGCAGTTCTTC. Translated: CASSLMTGTYNEQFF.

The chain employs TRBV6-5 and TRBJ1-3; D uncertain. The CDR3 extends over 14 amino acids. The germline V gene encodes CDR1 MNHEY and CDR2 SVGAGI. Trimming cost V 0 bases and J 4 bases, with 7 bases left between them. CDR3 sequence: CASSYSRVGNTIYF. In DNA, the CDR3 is TGTGCCAGCAGTTACTCGAGGGTCGGAAACACCATATATTTT.

The CDR3, as DNA: TGTGCCAGCAGCGCTTCATACAATGAGCAGTTCTTC. Translating it yields CASSASYNEQFF. J is TRBJ2-1 and V is TRBV9, with unresolved D. The CDR3 has 12 residues. Trimming cost V 3 bases and J 4 bases, with 5 bases left between them. Germline values: CDR1 SGDLS, CDR2 YYNGEE. The full variable domain, its missing parts supplied by reference TRBV9 and TRBJ2-1, is DSGVTQTPKHLITATGQRVTLRCSPRSGDLSVYWYQQSLDQGLQFLIQYYNGEERAKGNILERFSAQQFPDLHSELNLSSLELGDSALYFCASSASYNEQFFGPGTRLTVL.

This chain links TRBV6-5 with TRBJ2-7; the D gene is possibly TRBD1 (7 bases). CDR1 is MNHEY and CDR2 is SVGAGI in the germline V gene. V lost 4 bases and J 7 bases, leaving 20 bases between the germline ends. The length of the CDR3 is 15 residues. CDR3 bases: TGTGCCAGCAGTTCCTGGACAGGTCACCGGGAGGAGCAGTACTTC. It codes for CASSSWTGHREEQYF.

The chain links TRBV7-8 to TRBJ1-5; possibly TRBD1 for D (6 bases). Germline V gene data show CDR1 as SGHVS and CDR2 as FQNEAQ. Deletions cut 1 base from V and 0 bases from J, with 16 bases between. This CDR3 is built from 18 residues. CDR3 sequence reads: CASSLGLGTLDSNQPQHF. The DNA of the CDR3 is TGTGCCAGCAGCTTAGGTTTAGGGACATTGGATAGCAATCAGCCCCAGCATTTT.

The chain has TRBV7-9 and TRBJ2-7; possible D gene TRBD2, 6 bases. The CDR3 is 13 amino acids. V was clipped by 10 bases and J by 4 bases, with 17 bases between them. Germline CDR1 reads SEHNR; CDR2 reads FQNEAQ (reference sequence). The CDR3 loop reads CATTPEGGYEQYF. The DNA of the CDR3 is TGTGCCACCACCCCCGAGGGAGGTTACGAGCAGTACTTC.